Included here is one T cell receptor (beta chain) sequence, with context. The target antigen is unknown. These data are taken from a study of T cell repertoires in cytomegalovirus infection. About the research overall: Peptides in the study included HLA-C-restricted and HLA-B-restricted CMV epitopes. Public TCR beta signatures were indicative of both CMV infection and a matching HLA type.

Whole-study findings and limits: Cumulated frequencies of public TCR beta families served to identify carriers of CMV plus the relevant HLA. HLA-C-restricted CMV-specific TCR beta clonotypes were dominant in the ex vivo response.

Germline-derived CDR1 and CDR2 are SEHNR and FQNEAQ (reference sequence). The CDR3 totals 11 residues. V was cut by 8 bases and J by 4 bases, with 9 bases left in between. TCRdb redid the calling of the reads with MiXCR, one entry per CDR3 protein. The sample lists 200,000 to 250,000 distinct CDR3 sequences, roughly 34% seen once, with 55% to 70% in the top ten. The starting material was CD8+ T cells from cultured PBMCs, obtained from culture after CMV antigen stimulation. The source of this sequence is a human donor in good health (CMV status not recorded). Some clones in this sample may be carry-over from other donors' samples. This chain links TRBV7-9 with TRBJ2-7; D remains unclear. CDR3 sequence: CASERDYEQYF. The CDR3 DNA reads as TGTGCCAGCGAAAGAGATTACGAGCAGTACTTC.